This is a list of T cell receptor beta chains from one sample in a study of blood T cell repertoires in COVID-19. Data came from immunoSEQ multiplex PCR; TCRdb stores just in-frame clones and leaves some out. The sample contains some 170,000 clones, roughly 87% of which appear only once. The source material was PBMCs or T cells enriched from blood (not recorded which). The source is a human donor with acute COVID-19. The donor label of this sample is uncertain. Both conserved end residues are part of each CDR3. The order of the fields is CDR3 length, V gene, CDR3 protein.

len: 14
v_gene: TRBV5-4
CDR3aa: CATRDRGGGNEQFF

len: 15
v_gene: TRBV6-5
CDR3aa: CASRRTREVGEKLFF

len: 16
v_gene: TRBV6-5
CDR3aa: CASSYYGTGRGEKLFF

len: 17
v_gene: TRBV7-9
CDR3aa: CASSSSRTGIHRNEQFF

len: 14
v_gene: TRBV19
CDR3aa: CATRGWGRDYGYTF

len: 13
v_gene: TRBV30
CDR3aa: CAWSVQGDTEAFF

len: 15
v_gene: TRBV7-6
CDR3aa: CASSPLTVPANIQYF

len: 12
v_gene: TRBV2
CDR3aa: CASSLTGYGYTF

len: 13
v_gene: TRBV19
CDR3aa: CASSPGIFYGYTF

len: 17
v_gene: TRBV9
CDR3aa: CASSATEGAPLNTEAFF

len: 14
v_gene: TRBV27
CDR3aa: CASSLGTSNTEAFF

len: 13
v_gene: TRBV3-1/TRBV3-2
CDR3aa: CASSQTLNTEAFF

len: 12
v_gene: TRBV13
CDR3aa: CASSLESRGAFF

len: 12
v_gene: TRBV12-3/TRBV12-4
CDR3aa: CASSLVEGTQYF

len: 21
v_gene: TRBV6-2/TRBV6-3
CDR3aa: CASSYSFGFGRGRGSDTEAFF

len: 15
v_gene: TRBV6-5
CDR3aa: CASSYGGTGVYGYTF

len: 14
v_gene: TRBV19
CDR3aa: CASSEQGSNQPQHF

len: 13
v_gene: TRBV7-2
CDR3aa: CASSRDSNTEAFF

len: 17
v_gene: TRBV4-1
CDR3aa: CASSHKGGQGNTGELFF

len: 16
v_gene: TRBV29-1
CDR3aa: CSVDPNTGGGNQPQHF

len: 13
v_gene: TRBV6-5
CDR3aa: CASSSLRGNTIYF

len: 13
v_gene: TRBV2
CDR3aa: CASRGTGAYEQYF

len: 17
v_gene: TRBV27
CDR3aa: CASSTALLAGNTDTQYF

len: 16
v_gene: TRBV5-6
CDR3aa: CASSPGGRTSTGELFF

len: 15
v_gene: TRBV27
CDR3aa: CASSLVGQGAGPQHF

len: 18
v_gene: TRBV19
CDR3aa: CASSTTSIGTGLGSPLHF